This T cell receptor beta chain was found in a study of shared clonotypes between healthy human individuals. Germline V gene data show CDR1 as KGHSH and CDR2 as LQKENI. There are 16 residues in the CDR3. J was trimmed by 2 bases and V by 5 bases; bases with no gene match: 8. Libraries were prepared by immunoSEQ multiplex PCR; TCRdb keeps only in-frame clonotypes and omits some of them. The table has some 500,000 clones, about 96% seen once. What was sequenced was naive CD4+ T cells sorted from blood. Subset of the sample: CD45RA+ positively selected. The gene calls are TRBV18 and TRBJ2-3; TRBD1 matches at 9 bases. This sequence was found in a woman in her twenties or thirties in good health. Written as DNA, the CDR3 is TGTGCCAGCTCAGCGTCACAGGGGGCCGTCACAGATACGCAGTATTTT. Protein product: CASSASQGAVTDTQYF.